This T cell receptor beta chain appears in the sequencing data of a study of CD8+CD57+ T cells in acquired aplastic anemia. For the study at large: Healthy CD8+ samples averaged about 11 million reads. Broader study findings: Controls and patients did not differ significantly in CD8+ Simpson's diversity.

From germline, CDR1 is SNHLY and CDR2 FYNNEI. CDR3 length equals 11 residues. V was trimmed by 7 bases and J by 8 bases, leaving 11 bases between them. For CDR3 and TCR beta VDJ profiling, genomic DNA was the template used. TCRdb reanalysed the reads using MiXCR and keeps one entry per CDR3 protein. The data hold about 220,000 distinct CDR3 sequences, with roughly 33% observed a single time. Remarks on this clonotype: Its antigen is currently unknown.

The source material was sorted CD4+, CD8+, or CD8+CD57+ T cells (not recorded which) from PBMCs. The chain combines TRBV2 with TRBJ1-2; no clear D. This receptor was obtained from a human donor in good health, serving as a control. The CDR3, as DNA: TGTGCCAGCAAGGTCCAATCCGGCTACACCTTC. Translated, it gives CASKVQSGYTF. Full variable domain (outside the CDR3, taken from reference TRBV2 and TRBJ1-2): EPEVTQTPSHQVTQMGQEVILRCVPISNHLYFYWYRQILGQKVEFLVSFYNNEISEKSEIFDDQFSVERPDGSNFTLKIRSTKLEDSAMYFCASKVQSGYTFGSGTRLTVV.